The clone carrying this T cell receptor (beta chain) was counted many times. The antigen remains undetermined. The data stem from a study of CD8 T cells in ankylosing spondylitis. Trimming shortened V by 4 bases and J by 5 bases, and 21 bases separated the two germline ends. CDR1 is SEHNR, CDR2 FQNEAQ, per germline (reference sequence). The CDR3 has 16 residues. Study-level points and caveats: Reported data indicate significant enrichment of disease-linked clones within matched ankylosing spondylitis synovial fluid. Among TCR beta sequences, a motif of under 10 highly homologous variants appeared characteristic of ankylosing spondylitis blood. With a CD8+ phenotype, disease-linked clones were relatively rare in peripheral blood.

MiXCR, applied by TCRdb to the 5' RACE reads, yields one record per CDR3 protein. Of 250,000 or so distinct CDR3 sequences in the sample, about 20% were seen once. J is TRBJ2-7 and V is TRBV7-9; D is perhaps TRBD2 (5 bases). Material: blood, either unsorted or a sorted T cell fraction (not recorded which). This receptor was identified in a male donor with ankylosing spondylitis or in good health (not recorded which). As DNA, the CDR3 is TGTGCCAGCAGCTCAGCCCTGGCGGGTGCCTGGGACGAGCAGTACTTC. It codes for CASSSALAGAWDEQYF.